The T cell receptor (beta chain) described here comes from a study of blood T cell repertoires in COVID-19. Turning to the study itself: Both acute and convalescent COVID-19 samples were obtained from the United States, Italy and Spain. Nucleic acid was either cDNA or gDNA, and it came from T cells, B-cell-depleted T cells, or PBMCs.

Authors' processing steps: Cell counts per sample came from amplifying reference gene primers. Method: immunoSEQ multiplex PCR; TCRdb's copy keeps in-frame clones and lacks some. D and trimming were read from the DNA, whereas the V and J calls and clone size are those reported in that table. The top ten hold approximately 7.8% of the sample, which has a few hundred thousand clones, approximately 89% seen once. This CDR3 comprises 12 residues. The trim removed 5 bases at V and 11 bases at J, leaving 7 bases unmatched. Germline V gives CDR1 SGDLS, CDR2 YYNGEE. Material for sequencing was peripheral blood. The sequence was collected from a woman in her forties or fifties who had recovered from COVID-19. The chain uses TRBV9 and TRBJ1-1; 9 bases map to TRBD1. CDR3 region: CASSDIGQGAFF. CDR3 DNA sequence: TGTGCCAGCAGTGATATAGGACAGGGGGCTTTCTTT. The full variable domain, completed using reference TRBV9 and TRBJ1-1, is DSGVTQTPKHLITATGQRVTLRCSPRSGDLSVYWYQQSLDQGLQFLIQYYNGEERAKGNILERFSAQQFPDLHSELNLSSLELGDSALYFCASSDIGQGAFFGQGTRLTVV.